The clone carrying this T cell receptor (beta chain) was counted only a few times. A read error may be the cause here, since a much bigger clone is one base away. This sample was included in a study of blood T cells in healthy people across ages. This CDR3 is 15 amino acids long. It was with a sample-barcoded 5' primer and a J-beta primer mix that a second PCR of about 7 to 12 cycles was run. Via MiXCR, TCRdb re-called the 5' RACE reads, giving one row per CDR3 protein. The sample shows 600,000 or so distinct CDR3 sequences, approximately 30% of them seen only once. This receptor was taken from a woman of 80 years or more in good health. Sample: blood. The rearrangement uses TRBV12-3 or TRBV12-4 and TRBJ1-1; 7 nucleotides match TRBD1. In nucleotides, the CDR3 is TGTACCAGCAGTAACACAGGGGCAGGAAACACTGAAGCTTTCTTT. Protein: CTSSNTGAGNTEAFF.